Listed below are T cell receptor beta chains from one sample, sequenced in a study of regulatory T cells in long-lasting Graves disease. TCRdb recomputed calls from the multiplex PCR reads with MiXCR, one row per CDR3 protein. The table records about 450,000 distinct CDR3 sequences, about 14% of them present only once. The same data also contributed to another study, on T cells in Graves' hyperthyroidism and ophthalmopathy.

Sequencing was performed on peripheral blood mononuclear cells (PBMCs), taken at new diagnosis, from a patient treated with antithyroid drugs. These receptors were collected from a woman in her fifties or sixties with Graves disease. Both conserved end residues are part of each CDR3. The D gene is left open where the match is weak. Where a row states a size, it is once, few, many or the class of an expanded clone; other rows omit it.

DNA	CDR3	size	V	J	D
TGTGCCAGCAGTGCAGAACAGGGGGCCAGAACCGGGGAGCTGTTTTTT	CASSAEQGARTGELFF	-	TRBV6-1	TRBJ2-2	TRBD1
TGTGCCATCAGTGACGTATTGACTAGCGGAATTTACGAGCAGTACTTC	CAISDVLTSGIYEQYF	many	TRBV10-3	TRBJ2-7	TRBD2
TGTGCCAGCGGACCCTACGAGCAGTACTTC	CASGPYEQYF	many	TRBV11-2	TRBJ2-7	-
TGTGCCAGCAGCCAAGATTCCAGGAACACTGAAGCTTTCTTT	CASSQDSRNTEAFF	many	TRBV3-1	TRBJ1-1	-
TGTGCCATCAGGGGGACGGCCGGGGAGCTGTTTTTT	CAIRGTAGELFF	many	TRBV10-3	TRBJ2-2	-
TGTGCCAGCAGTTTTTCTGTAGCCAGAGAGTACACCTTC	CASSFSVAREYTF	-	TRBV27	TRBJ1-2	-
TGTGCCAGCAGTTTATTAGCGGGAGTCTCCTACGAGCAGTACTTC	CASSLLAGVSYEQYF	many	TRBV28	TRBJ2-7	TRBD2
TGTGCCAGCAACCTACAGGGGGCCAACACAGATACGCAGTATTTT	CASNLQGANTDTQYF	many	TRBV2	TRBJ2-3	TRBD1
TGTGCCAGCAGCCTCCCTAGCGGGGGATCCTACGAGCAGTACTTC	CASSLPSGGSYEQYF	many	TRBV2	TRBJ2-7	TRBD2
TGTGCCTGGAGTACGAAGATGAACACTGAAGCTTTCTTT	CAWSTKMNTEAFF	few	TRBV30	TRBJ1-1	-
TGCGCCAGCAGCCAACCCATGGGTTCGGATACGCAGTATTTT	CASSQPMGSDTQYF	many	TRBV5-1	TRBJ2-3	-
TGTGCCAGCAGCTTAGGGAGAACCGCTAATTCACCCCTCCACTTT	CASSLGRTANSPLHF	few	TRBV7-8	TRBJ1-6	-
TGTGCCAGCAGCTTAGTGTTCTCTGAGCAGCTCTTC	CASSLVFSEQLF	-	TRBV7-9	TRBJ2-1	-
TGTGCCAGCAGCTTAGTAAGGGGAATGATGGCGAACATGAACACTGAAGCTTTCTTT	CASSLVRGMMANMNTEAFF	many	TRBV7-6	TRBJ1-1	-
TGTGCCAGCAGTTTGGCTCTTCTCGGCGTGGATGAGCAGTTCTTC	CASSLALLGVDEQFF	many	TRBV12-3/TRBV12-4	TRBJ2-1	-
TGTGCCAGCAGTTATCCGATGTTGGCGGGAGGTCAAACCTACGAGCAGTACTTC	CASSYPMLAGGQTYEQYF	few	TRBV6-2/TRBV6-3	TRBJ2-7	TRBD2
TGTGCCAGTAGTAAGCCCGGGCTTTTTGGGACTGAAGCTTTCTTT	CASSKPGLFGTEAFF	-	TRBV19	TRBJ1-1	-
TGTGCCAGCACTACCGTGGGGGTAGGAAACACCATATATTTT	CASTTVGVGNTIYF	few	TRBV7-2	TRBJ1-3	-
TGTGCCAGCAGTTTATCTGGATATGGCGGGGAGCTGTTTTTT	CASSLSGYGGELFF	many	TRBV27	TRBJ2-2	-
TGTGCCAGCAGCAAGCTGGGACAGGGGTACGGGGCCAACGTCCTGACTTTC	CASSKLGQGYGANVLTF	-	TRBV6-1	TRBJ2-6	TRBD1
TGTGCCGGCAGCTTGTTCCGCGACTATGGCTACACCTTC	CAGSLFRDYGYTF	-	TRBV7-2	TRBJ1-2	-
TGTGCCAGTAGGACCCAGACAGGGTCAAATCAGCCCCAGCATTTT	CASRTQTGSNQPQHF	-	TRBV19	TRBJ1-5	TRBD1
TGTGCCTGGAGTGGGACAGTGTTGGGAAACACCATATATTTT	CAWSGTVLGNTIYF	-	TRBV30	TRBJ1-3	-
TGTGCCAGCAGTTACTCGGGTTCTGGAAACACCATATATTTT	CASSYSGSGNTIYF	-	TRBV6-6	TRBJ1-3	-
TGTGCCAGCAGCCAAGGGACGGGGTTCGGGGAGCAGTACTTC	CASSQGTGFGEQYF	many	TRBV3-1	TRBJ2-7	-
TGTGCCAGCAGCCATCAGGCGGGAGTAATTGGAGAAAACATTCAGTACTTC	CASSHQAGVIGENIQYF	many	TRBV3-1	TRBJ2-4	TRBD2
TGTGCCAGCAGCGAGGGACTAGCGGGATCAGATACGCAGTATTTT	CASSEGLAGSDTQYF	many	TRBV5-4	TRBJ2-3	TRBD2
TGTGCCAGCAGTGGCGGGATACTTTACAATGAGCAGTTCTTC	CASSGGILYNEQFF	many	TRBV2	TRBJ2-1	-
TGCGCCAGCAGCTTGGCTCCAGACAGTACCCTTCAGTACTTC	CASSLAPDSTLQYF	many	TRBV5-1	TRBJ2-4	-
TGTGCCAGCAGCTACCAGGACAATCAGCCCCAGCATTTT	CASSYQDNQPQHF	few	TRBV7-9	TRBJ1-5	-
TGCAGCGTTGAACCGGGAGGGGGAGATACGCAGTATTTT	CSVEPGGGDTQYF	many	TRBV29-1	TRBJ2-3	TRBD2
TGCAGCGTTTTAGAATACAATGAGCAGTTCTTC	CSVLEYNEQFF	many	TRBV29-1	TRBJ2-1	-
TGTGCCAGCAGCTTAAGAGGGGGGGCCGACTATGAGCAGTTCTTC	CASSLRGGADYEQFF	few	TRBV7-3	TRBJ2-1	-
TGTGCCAGCAGCTTAGTAGCAGAGATCGTAGGCGGTGAGCAGTTCTTC	CASSLVAEIVGGEQFF	-	TRBV7-8	TRBJ2-1	-
TGTGCCAGCAGCTTGTTTCATAGCGGCGAGGAGACCCAGTACTTC	CASSLFHSGEETQYF	many	TRBV7-9	TRBJ2-5	-
TGTGCCAGCAGCCAAGCGGCCTCTGGGGCCAACGTCCTGACTTTC	CASSQAASGANVLTF	few	TRBV28	TRBJ2-6	-
TGTGCCAGCAGTATGAAGCGGGAGGGCTCCTACGAGCAGTACTTC	CASSMKREGSYEQYF	-	TRBV27	TRBJ2-7	TRBD2
TGCGCCAGCAGCTACACTAGCGGGAAGGCTGAGCAGTTCTTC	CASSYTSGKAEQFF	few	TRBV5-1	TRBJ2-1	TRBD2
TGTGCCAGCTCACCATCCACAGGGGGTATGACAGATACGCAGTATTTT	CASSPSTGGMTDTQYF	-	TRBV18	TRBJ2-3	TRBD1